This T cell receptor (beta chain) came from a study of glioma-infiltrating T cells. With V trimmed by 6 bases and J by 1 base, 6 bases remained unmatched. The length of the CDR3 is 16 residues. Germline V lookup: CDR1 LNHDA, CDR2 SQIVND (reference sequence). As regards this clonotype: The antigen is not known.

Amplification of TCR alpha and beta CDR3 regions from RNA used iRepertoire nested multiplex PCR. Tissue mRNA or PBMC total RNA, about 95-450 ng, went into one-step reverse transcription and amplification. TCRdb used MiXCR to reprocess the multiplex PCR reads, holding one entry per CDR3 protein. The sample gives fewer than 250,000 distinct CDR3 sequences, about 31% of which show up once; over 20% is in the top ten. Study-level points and caveats: CDR3 overlap between tissue and blood was very small. Above-expected tissue-blood divergence occurred in all gliomas, most in low-grade ones.

Material for sequencing was glioma tissue, nonneoplastic brain tissue, or PBMCs (not recorded which). This TCR was sampled from a human donor with low-grade glioma or glioblastoma, undergoing nonglioma brain surgery, or in good health (not recorded which). The chain has TRBV19 and TRBJ2-7, with 13 bases fitting TRBD2. CDR3 DNA: TGTGCCAGTAGGCGGACTAGCGGGAGTTTTTCCTACGAGCAGTACTTC. Protein product: CASRRTSGSFSYEQYF.